These 21 T cell receptor beta chains share one sample of origin, sequenced in a study of radiation and T cells in renal cell carcinoma. Profiling relied on immunoSEQ multiplex PCR, and the TCRdb table lists in-frame clones only, not all of them. The sample holds some 50,000 clones, roughly 78% seen once. Time point defined: blood 2 weeks post-SBRT. As for treatment: 15 Gy SBRT to primary tumor, nephrectomy 4 weeks later. Specimen: blood, collected from a patient whose treatment included radiotherapy and nephrectomy. All receptors derive from a woman between 65 and 79 years old with renal cell carcinoma.

V gene TRBV6-5 combines with J gene TRBJ2-5; D gene ambiguous. Trimming stripped 2 bases from V and 4 bases from J, with 8 bases between. This CDR3 is built from 13 residues. Per germline, CDR1 MNHEY and CDR2 SVGAGI. CDR3 in amino acids: CASSYDSLETQYF. The CDR3 DNA sequence: TGTGCCAGCAGTTACGATTCGCTAGAGACCCAGTACTTC.

The V call is TRBV5-4, the J call TRBJ2-3, with 9 positions matching TRBD1. Trimming took 0 bases from V and 4 from J; bases not matched to a gene: 9. The CDR3 runs 17 residues. Germline lookup yields CDR1 SGHNT and CDR2 YYREEE (reference sequence). The CDR3 here is CASSLVPGTGKPDTQYF. CDR3 nucleotides: TGTGCCAGCAGCTTGGTCCCCGGGACAGGGAAGCCAGATACGCAGTATTTT.

The V call is TRBV4-3, the J call TRBJ1-1; no clear D gene. The CDR3 runs to 13 residues. Trimming left V 7 bases short and J 0 bases short, with 9 bases between. Germline CDR1 is LGHNA and CDR2 is YSLEER. The CDR3 protein is CASMRHLNTEAFF. CDR3 DNA sequence: TGCGCCAGCATGCGGCATCTGAACACTGAAGCTTTCTTT.

This clone was observed a few times. The rearrangement joins TRBV27 to TRBJ1-5; 7 bases map to TRBD1. The junction had 3 bases not matched to a gene; V was cut back by 3 bases and J by 1 base. Germline V lookup: CDR1 MNHEY, CDR2 SMNVEV (reference sequence). The CDR3 runs 15 residues. The CDR3 region has the DNA TGTGCCAGCAGTTTGGGACAGTCAAGCAATCAGCCCCAGCATTTT. Its protein product is CASSLGQSSNQPQHF.

The chain recombines TRBV5-1 with TRBJ2-2; D call uncertain. V was cut by 0 bases and J by 0 bases, with 6 bases left in between. The CDR3 is made up of 15 amino acids. Germline-derived CDR1 and CDR2 are SGHRS and YFSETQ. As DNA, the CDR3 is TGCGCCAGCAGCTTGGCCTCTCCGAACACCGGGGAGCTGTTTTTT. Translating it yields CASSLASPNTGELFF.

The V and J genes are TRBV5-1 and TRBJ2-1; 7 bases are a match to TRBD1. CDR3 length: 14 residues. Germline V gives CDR1 SGHRS, CDR2 YFSETQ. V shed 4 bases and J 5 bases; nucleotides not matched to a gene: 6. This chain's CDR3 is CASSRTGQNNEQFF. Here the CDR3 DNA reads TGCGCCAGCAGCAGGACAGGCCAAAACAATGAGCAGTTCTTC.

The chain combines TRBV7-9 with TRBJ2-2, with D tentatively TRBD2 (5 bases). V shed 4 bases and J shed 3 bases, with 12 bases lying between them. This CDR3 comprises 15 residues. Germline V gene sequence: CDR1 SEHNR, CDR2 FQNEAQ (reference sequence). In DNA, the CDR3 is TGTGCCAGCAGCTCGACTAACTATTACACCGGGGAGCTGTTTTTT. Its translation is CASSSTNYYTGELFF.

The CDR3 here is CASSLGRDRTYEQYF. DNA of the CDR3: TGCGCCAGCAGCTTGGGGAGGGACAGGACCTACGAGCAGTACTTC. The V gene is TRBV5-1, the J gene TRBJ2-7, with 8 bases fitting TRBD1. Germline CDR1 SGHRS, CDR2 YFSETQ. This CDR3 region has 15 residues. V lost 0 bases to trimming and J lost 2 bases; unmatched junction nucleotides: 4.

The CDR3 reads CASSRAENEKLFF. The CDR3 DNA reads TGTGCCAGTAGTAGGGCAGAAAATGAAAAACTGTTTTTT. V gene TRBV19 combines with J gene TRBJ1-4; D unclear. The CDR3 sequence is 13 residues long. Germline V lookup: CDR1 LNHDA, CDR2 SQIVND (reference sequence). V lost 4 bases, J lost 5 bases, and 8 bases lay in between.

This chain uses TRBV15 with TRBJ2-1, with 11 bases identical to TRBD2. The ends lost 0 bases at V and 0 bases at J; junction bases unmatched: 7. CDR1 and CDR2 from the germline V gene are LNHNV and YYDKDF (reference sequence). The CDR3 spans 19 residues. CDR3 nucleotides: TGTGCCACCAGCAGAGATATGGGACTAGCGGCTAGCTCCTACAATGAGCAGTTCTTC. Protein product: CATSRDMGLAASSYNEQFF.

The V and J genes are TRBV6-1 and TRBJ2-4; the match to TRBD2 covers 7 bases. Germline values: CDR1 MNHNS, CDR2 SASEGT. V lost 3 bases, J lost 6 bases, and 5 bases stayed unmatched. The CDR3 has 14 amino acids. CDR3 residues: CASSDWGGGNIQYF. In nucleotides, the CDR3 is TGTGCCAGCAGTGACTGGGGGGGAGGAAACATTCAGTACTTC.

This clone was detected once. The chain recombines TRBV4-1 with TRBJ2-3; D ambiguous. Trimming took 3 bases from V and 1 from J, leaving 8 bases between them. The CDR3 is 14 amino acids. Per the germline V gene, CDR1 is MGHRA and CDR2 is YSYEKL. CDR3 in DNA: TGCGCCAGCAGCCACCTCCGGGGCACAGATACGCAGTATTTT. Amino acid sequence: CASSHLRGTDTQYF.

The chain is built from TRBV28 and TRBJ2-4; D is possibly TRBD1 (5 bases). V was clipped by 5 bases and J by 1 base, with 12 bases between them. The length of the CDR3 is 15 residues. Germline lookup yields CDR1 MDHEN and CDR2 SYDVKM. The CDR3 loop reads CASSLMAGAKNIQYF. In nucleotides, the CDR3 is TGTGCCAGCAGTCTCATGGCAGGGGCCAAAAACATTCAGTACTTC. Filled out from reference TRBV28 and TRBJ2-4, the complete variable domain reads DVKVTQSSRYLVKRTGEKVFLECVQDMDHENMFWYRQDPGLGLRLIYFSYDVKMKEKGDIPEGYSVSREKKERFSLILESASTNQTSMYLCASSLMAGAKNIQYFGAGTRLSVL.

CDR3 nucleotides: TGTGCCAGCAGTGAGACCCTCAGGGAAGGGAACTATGGCTACACCTTC. As protein: CASSETLREGNYGYTF. The V call is TRBV6-1, the J call TRBJ1-2; a possible D gene is TRBD1 (5 bases). The V gene's germline CDR1 is MNHNS and CDR2 SASEGT. This CDR3 contains 16 residues. V was trimmed by 3 bases and J by 2 bases, leaving 16 bases between them.

This clone appeared a few times. CDR3 sequence (DNA): TGTGCCAGCATCGTGGGGGCGGAGCACTATGGCTACACCTTC. Amino acids: CASIVGAEHYGYTF. The chain recombines TRBV6-1 with TRBJ1-2; maybe TRBD1 (6 bases). This CDR3 has 14 amino acids. Per the germline V gene, CDR1 is MNHNS and CDR2 is SASEGT. Between the trimmed V and J ends, which lost 7 bases and 3 bases, there was a span of 15 bases.

This sequence joins TRBV7-9 and TRBJ2-7; no reliable D call. V shed 1 base and J shed 3 bases, with 13 bases lying between them. The CDR3 has 15 amino acids. The germline CDR1 and CDR2 sequences are SEHNR and FQNEAQ (reference sequence). The CDR3 bases are TGTGCCAGCAGCTTAGGCACAATACCCAACTACGAGCAGTACTTC. As protein: CASSLGTIPNYEQYF.

The chain employs TRBV5-4 and TRBJ2-5, with D perhaps being TRBD1 or TRBD2 (5 bases each). The CDR3 is 15 residues long. V shed 4 bases and J shed 5 bases, with 18 bases lying between them. Germline CDR1 is SGHNT and CDR2 is YYREEE (reference sequence). Here the CDR3 reads CASSPKGRGGETQYF. The CDR3 nucleotides are TGTGCCAGCAGCCCAAAGGGACGAGGCGGGGAGACCCAGTACTTC. The full variable domain, with the rest looked up from reference TRBV5-4 and TRBJ2-5, is ETGVTQSPTHLIKTRGQQVTLRCSSQSGHNTVSWYQQALGQGPQFIFQYYREEENGRGNFPPRFSGLQFPNYSSELNVNALELDDSALYLCASSPKGRGGETQYFGPGTRLLVL.

This sequence joins TRBV6-5 and TRBJ2-1, with TRBD2 identical over 8 bases. Germline values: CDR1 MNHEY, CDR2 SVGAGI. J gave up 7 bases and V 5 bases, and 7 bases lay outside the gene matches. This CDR3 contains 14 residues. The CDR3, as DNA: TGTGCCAGCAGTAGAGCGGGAGTTAGAAATGAGCAGTTCTTC. Its translation is CASSRAGVRNEQFF.

V is TRBV13 and J is TRBJ1-1; D unresolved. Trimming cost V 3 bases and J 1 base, with 9 bases left between them. Germline CDR1 PRHDT, CDR2 FYEKMQ (reference sequence). The CDR3 sequence is 14 residues long. CDR3: CASSFSSENTEAFF. The CDR3 nucleotides read TGTGCCAGCAGCTTTTCGTCAGAGAACACTGAAGCTTTCTTT.

The chain joins TRBV4-1 to TRBJ2-7, with 12 bases that match TRBD2. V dropped 4 bases and J dropped 5; count of bases not matched to a gene: 9. The CDR3 length is 16 residues. In germline, CDR1 is MGHRA, CDR2 YSYEKL. CDR3 coding DNA: TGCGCCAGCAGCCCCCTCCCGACTAGCGGGAGTGACGAGCAGTACTTC. This codes for CASSPLPTSGSDEQYF.

The chain carries TRBV5-1 and TRBJ1-2, with TRBD1 as a possible D gene (6 bases). This CDR3 comprises 14 residues. Germline loops: CDR1 SGHRS, CDR2 YFSETQ. The ends were cut back, 1 base at V and 8 bases at J, with 15 bases in the middle. The chain's CDR3 is CASSLMTGPDGYTF. The CDR3 DNA reads as TGCGCCAGCAGCTTGATGACAGGTCCAGACGGCTACACCTTC. Based on the CDR3 plus reference TRBV5-1 and TRBJ1-2, the full variable domain is KAGVTQTPRYLIKTRGQQVTLSCSPISGHRSVSWYQQTPGQGLQFLFEYFSETQRNKGNFPGRFSGRQFSNSRSEMNVSTLELGDSALYLCASSLMTGPDGYTFGSGTRLTVV.